A few counts support the clone carrying this T cell receptor (beta chain). Antigen specificity is unknown. Donors showed nominal health when sampled, although they likely had unrecorded immune exposures. The data were obtained in a study of cytomegalovirus exposure and HLA in healthy donors. Study-level findings and limits: Judged likely to be a sequencing artifact was a cluster of highly shared sequence variants.

Trimming pared 0 bases from V and 0 bases from J, leaving 7 bases between. In germline, CDR1 is SGHTS, CDR2 YDEGEE. The CDR3 covers 15 residues. Researchers ran the PCR with 60 Vbeta and 13 Jbeta primers. Original data processing: In a later analysis, 8.5 million to 14 million of 75 million to 85 million unique beta chains occurred in at least two donors. TCRdb's copy holds only in-frame clones and misses some; the assay was immunoSEQ multiplex PCR. V, J and clone size are taken as reported in that table, and D and trimming were inferred from the DNA itself. The sample has 95,000 to 150,000 clones, about 8.6% seen once.

The clonotype comes from a middle-aged woman in good health and CMV-seropositive. The chain joins TRBV5-8 to TRBJ1-3; D remains unclear. Sequenced: PBMCs. CDR3 loop: CASSLASGSGNTIYF. The CDR3, as DNA: TGTGCCAGCAGCTTGGCCTCGGGCTCTGGAAACACCATATATTTT.